Included here is one TCR beta chain sequence, with context. Its target is unknown. Using its own MiXCR run on the PCR reads, TCRdb lists one record per CDR3 protein. The sample holds 30,000 or so distinct CDR3 sequences; approximately 48% are singletons and the top ten take about 5.3%. The CDR3 runs 15 residues. The trim removed 6 bases at V and 13 bases at J, leaving 11 bases unmatched. From germline, CDR1 is MNHNS and CDR2 SASEGT. These data are taken from a study of vaccination and CD4 T cells after COVID-19. In the study overall: Participants received two doses of either BNT162b2 or mRNA-1273 vaccine. Following dose two, a median approximately 75 days (range 14 to 241) passed before post-vaccine samples were taken. Study-wide results and caveats: A median roughly 87% of convalescent patients' SARS-CoV-2-reactive clones emerged only after vaccination. Early post-infection timepoints were missing, and relatively few convalescent patients were studied.

Time point of the sample: late sampling 161 to 241 days after vaccination in a few convalescent patients. The source was CD4+ T cells from blood, collected about 7 months after SARS-CoV-2 vaccination. The TCR was taken from a human donor who had recovered from COVID-19. The chain employs TRBV6-1 and TRBJ2-1; TRBD2 matches 14 bases. CDR3 DNA sequence: TGTGCCAGCAGCTCCGGGACTAGCGGGAGTATTTATCAGTTCTTC. Translated: CASSSGTSGSIYQFF.